Sequencing of this TCR beta chain was carried out in a study of shared clonotypes between healthy human individuals (dated by TCRdb to the early 2020s). For the study in its entirety: Three men and a couple of women, aged 18 to 49 years, made up the cohort. For each donor, CD4 naive and CD4 memory were each run on three plates, CD8 naive on two plates, and CD8 memory on one plate. To estimate repertoire size and how much clonotypes are shared between individuals, the study performed deep sequencing of blood TCR repertoires from about 5 healthy adults. Different laboratories and diverse techniques were used to prepare libraries and sequence TCR repertoires, to increase sequencing depth and limit assay-specific biases. Between about 0.8 and 9 billion PBMCs per donor were obtained by leukapheresis.

The CDR3 contains 16 residues, cysteine and phenylalanine counted. The kept DNA is CDR3 alone, 48 bases in frame from the first base. V loses 2 bases at its end and J loses 7 bases; junction bases beyond the gene matches: 12. The CDR1 and CDR2 encoded by the germline V gene (reference sequence) are GTSNPN and SVGIG. Healthy HIV-negative adults with no recently reported acute infections or vaccinations were included as donors. Every donor was a Caucasian adult living in Nashville, Tennessee, USA. CD4+ T cells were enriched by magnetic negative selection, after which naive cells were positively selected on CD45RA and the negative fraction was taken as the memory subset. After blood collection by leukapheresis, PBMCs were isolated using Ficoll-Histopaque density gradient centrifugation and then cryopreserved in the vapor phase of liquid nitrogen. Analytical flow cytometry was used to check the purity and quantity of every magnetically sorted T cell population. Genomic DNA was isolated from every sorted fraction and measured by UV absorbance on a Nanodrop 2000c.

Turning to this clone: No antigen is known for it. It has no much larger one-base neighbor in the sample; base qualities were not kept.

Using the deep immunoSEQ assay, multiplex PCR amplified TCR CDR3 regions from genomic DNA. Genomic DNA extracted from each cell subset was distributed evenly over all wells of several immunoSEQ 96-well plates, and each plate served as one replicate. For sorted subsets, each replicate PCR was loaded with about 0.2 ug genomic DNA, equivalent to approximately 33,000 T cell genomes. Purified libraries were measured with a Qubit 3.0 fluorometer, size-checked on a Bioanalyzer 2100, and measured again with the KAPA Library Quantification kit. A separate single-read 150-cycle Illumina NextSeq 550 flow cell was used to sequence each immunoSEQ 96-well plate. On the study's bioinformatics: Because only junctional sequences without quality scores were contained in the immunoSEQ output, filtering matching that applied to full-length reads could not be performed. To assign V/J genes and CDR3, sequences were annotated against IMGT germline references using PyIR, a Python wrapper for IgBLAST v1.9. Reads were filtered out if the reads had weak V/J assignments (E-value above 1e-6), no CDR3, stop codons, out-of-frame junctions, or ambiguous translated residues. V3J clonotypes were defined as sequences sharing the same inferred V gene, J gene, and CDR3 amino acid sequence. The percentage overlap between two repertoires was calculated by dividing the number of shared unique clonotypes by the size of the smaller repertoire. Richness of each repertoire was evaluated using RTK rarefaction, the Chao1 estimator, and Recon v2.1 estimates of unobserved clonotypes. Generation probabilities for all TCRbeta clonotypes obtained by the gDNA method from a few donors were computed using OLGA. Drawn from immuneACCESS, this table holds only the in-frame rearrangements with V and J called that TCRdb kept. Clones are partly lost; checked studies trace under half to an unresolved V gene and leave the rest unexplained. V, J and clone size are those of that table, while D and trimming were read from the DNA. The sample table holds around 2.1 million clones, of which approximately 94% were seen once. The ten top clones hold roughly 0.13% of the sample.

Points the paper makes about the study in general: Larger estimated clonotype richness was generally found for naive subsets than for memory subsets. When a handful of donors were compared, the shared fraction of clonotypes was about 5.2% for naive CD4, 3.5% to 4% for naive CD8, 2.3% for memory CD4, and around 0.4% for memory CD8. Sampling was restricted to blood, and TCR repertoires in tissues likely differ from the TCR repertoires found in blood. Because the study included only a small number of donors, the genetic and exposure-history diversity represented was limited. Pairwise subsampling led to the expectation that sequencing depth would affect the degree of clonotype sharing among donors. Compared with non-shared clonotypes, clonotypes shared by all four sorted-subset donors had higher generation probabilities. Rarefaction of sorted-subset datasets indicated incomplete sequencing despite the large sequencing depth.

The rearranged chain carries TRBV30 and TRBJ1-2; 11 bases in between match TRBD1. The clonotype was recovered from a man between 18 and 29 years old in good health. Specimen: naive CD4+ T cells sorted from blood. The cell subset or site label corresponds to: CD45RA+ positively selected. The nucleotides are TGTGCCTGGAGTCCGGGACAGGGGGTTCCTTCCTCTGGCTACACCTTC. This translates into CAWSPGQGVPSSGYTF.